This T cell receptor (beta chain) is drawn from a study of early T cells in non-severe SARS-CoV-2 infection. Study-level background: It was bulk RNA from unsorted whole blood that was sequenced, and the chains were unpaired. General observations from the study: Sequences matched to VDJdb favored anti-spike CD8 responses, while private and CD4 specificities were missed.

The library protocol tagged individual cDNA molecules with unique molecular identifiers. TCRdb ran MiXCR on the 5' RACE reads and lists one entry per CDR3 protein. The sample contains 65,000 to 80,000 distinct CDR3 sequences, about 11% of which appear only once. V was clipped by 0 bases and J by 5 bases, with 13 bases between them. This CDR3 spans 15 amino acids. Per the germline V gene, CDR1 is MGHRA and CDR2 is YSYEKL. This clonotype was detected many times. Its antigen is not identified. The chain is built from TRBV4-1 and TRBJ1-1; TRBD1 is a possible D gene (5 bases). This receptor was obtained from an adult who was a healthcare worker with PCR-confirmed SARS-CoV-2 infection or an uninfected control (not recorded which). The sequenced sample consisted of whole blood. CDR3 bases: TGCGCCAGCAGCCAAGAAGGCCAGGGAAGAACTGAAGCTTTCTTT. It translates to CASSQEGQGRTEAFF.